This T cell receptor (beta chain) was recovered during a study of radiotherapy plus CTLA-4 blockade in lung cancer. Study as a whole: Objective responses were seen in under 20% of patients, disease control in roughly 30%. Overall study results and limits: Early clone dynamics of blood T cells, plus interferon-beta, reportedly predicted response best.

TCRdb's copy holds only in-frame clones and misses some; the assay was immunoSEQ multiplex PCR. Here the sample spans around 44,000 clones, less than 90% being singletons. Patients in the study, people with chemo-refractory metastatic non-small-cell lung cancer, received focal radiation plus ipilimumab CTLA-4 blockade. As for this clone: As yet, its antigen is unknown.

CDR1 is SGHAT, CDR2 FQNNGV, per germline. V was clipped by 1 base and J by 1 base, with 2 bases between them. There are 13 residues in the CDR3. The TCR comes from a human donor with non-small cell lung cancer that progressed on radiotherapy plus ipilimumab. Some clones in this sample may be carry-over from other donors' samples. The chain couples TRBV11-2 to TRBJ2-1, with D unclear. The starting material was peripheral blood, obtained from a patient treated with radiotherapy plus ipilimumab. CDR3 DNA sequence: TGTGCCAGCAGCTTAGTATCCTACAATGAGCAGTTCTTC. Protein: CASSLVSYNEQFF.